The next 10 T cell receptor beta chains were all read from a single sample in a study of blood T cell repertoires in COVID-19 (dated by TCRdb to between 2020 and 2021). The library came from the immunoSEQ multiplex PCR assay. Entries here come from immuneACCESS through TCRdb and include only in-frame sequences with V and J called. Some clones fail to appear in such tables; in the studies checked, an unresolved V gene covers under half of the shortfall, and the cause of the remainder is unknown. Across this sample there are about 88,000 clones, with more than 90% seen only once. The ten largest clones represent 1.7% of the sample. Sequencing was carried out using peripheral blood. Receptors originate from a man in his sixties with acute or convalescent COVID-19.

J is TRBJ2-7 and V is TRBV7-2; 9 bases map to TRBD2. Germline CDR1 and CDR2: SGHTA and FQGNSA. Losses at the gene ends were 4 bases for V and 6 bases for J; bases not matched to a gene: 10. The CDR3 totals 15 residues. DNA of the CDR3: TGTGCCAGCAGCTCAACCGGGACTAGCTGGTCCGAGCAGTACTTC. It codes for CASSSTGTSWSEQYF.

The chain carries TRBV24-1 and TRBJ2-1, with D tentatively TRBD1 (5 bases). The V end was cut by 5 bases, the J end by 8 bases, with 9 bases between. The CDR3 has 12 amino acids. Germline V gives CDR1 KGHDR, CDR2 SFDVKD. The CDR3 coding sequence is TGTGCCACCAGTGCGGCAGGGTATGAGCAGTTCTTC. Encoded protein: CATSAAGYEQFF.

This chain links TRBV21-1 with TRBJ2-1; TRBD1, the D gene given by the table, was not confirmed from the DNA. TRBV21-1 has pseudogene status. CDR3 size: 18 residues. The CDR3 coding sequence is TGTGCCAGCAGCATTACGACAGGGGGCCGACCACGCTACAATGAGCAGTTCTTC. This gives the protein CASSITTGGRPRYNEQFF.

The CDR3 is CASSSPRLFSYEQYF. As DNA, the CDR3 is TGTGCCAGCAGCTCCCCCAGGTTATTCTCCTACGAGCAGTACTTC. The chain combines TRBV7-9 with TRBJ2-7, with D uncertain. Per germline, CDR1 SEHNR and CDR2 FQNEAQ (reference sequence). Deletions cut 4 bases from V and 0 bases from J, with 13 bases between. The CDR3 has 15 residues.

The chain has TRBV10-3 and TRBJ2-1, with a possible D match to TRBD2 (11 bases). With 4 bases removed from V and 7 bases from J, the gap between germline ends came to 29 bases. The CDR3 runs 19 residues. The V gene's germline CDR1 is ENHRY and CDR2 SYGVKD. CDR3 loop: CAISVPGQGTSGSGNEQFF. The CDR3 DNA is TGTGCCATCAGTGTCCCGGGACAGGGGACTAGCGGCTCGGGAAATGAGCAGTTCTTC.

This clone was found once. The CDR3, as DNA: TGTGCCAGCAGCTTAGATCCAGAGGATGAAAAACTGTTTTTT. Translation: CASSLDPEDEKLFF. The gene calls are TRBV11-2 and TRBJ1-4, with D unresolved. The CDR3 spans 14 residues. V was shortened by 0 bases and J by 6 bases, with 8 bases between the two germline ends. Per germline, CDR1 SGHAT and CDR2 FQNNGV.

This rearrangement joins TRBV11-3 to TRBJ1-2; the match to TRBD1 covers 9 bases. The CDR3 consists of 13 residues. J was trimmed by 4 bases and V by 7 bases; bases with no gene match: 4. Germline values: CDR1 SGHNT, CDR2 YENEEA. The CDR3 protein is CASKLTGGYGYTF. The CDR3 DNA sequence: TGTGCCAGCAAGTTGACAGGGGGCTATGGCTACACCTTC.

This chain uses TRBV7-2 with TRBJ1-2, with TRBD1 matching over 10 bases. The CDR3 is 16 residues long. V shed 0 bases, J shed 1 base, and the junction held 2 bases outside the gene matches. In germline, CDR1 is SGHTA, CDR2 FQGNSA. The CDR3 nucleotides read TGTGCCAGCAGCTTAGCGGGGACAGGGGTTAACTATGGCTACACCTTC. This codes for CASSLAGTGVNYGYTF.

Here the CDR3 DNA reads TGTGCCAGCAGTGAAGGGCACCTAGCCAAAAACATTCAGTACTTC. Its translation is CASSEGHLAKNIQYF. The chain links TRBV2 to TRBJ2-4; D is undetermined. Trimming stripped 1 base from V and 0 bases from J, with 7 bases between. The CDR3 contains 15 residues. CDR1 SNHLY and CDR2 FYNNEI come from the germline V gene.

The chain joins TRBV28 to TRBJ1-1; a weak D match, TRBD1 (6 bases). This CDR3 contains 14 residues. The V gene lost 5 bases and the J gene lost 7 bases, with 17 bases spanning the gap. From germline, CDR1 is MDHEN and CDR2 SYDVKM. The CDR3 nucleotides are TGTGCCAGCAGTCCTATATGGACAGCTGGTGAAGCTTTCTTT. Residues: CASSPIWTAGEAFF.